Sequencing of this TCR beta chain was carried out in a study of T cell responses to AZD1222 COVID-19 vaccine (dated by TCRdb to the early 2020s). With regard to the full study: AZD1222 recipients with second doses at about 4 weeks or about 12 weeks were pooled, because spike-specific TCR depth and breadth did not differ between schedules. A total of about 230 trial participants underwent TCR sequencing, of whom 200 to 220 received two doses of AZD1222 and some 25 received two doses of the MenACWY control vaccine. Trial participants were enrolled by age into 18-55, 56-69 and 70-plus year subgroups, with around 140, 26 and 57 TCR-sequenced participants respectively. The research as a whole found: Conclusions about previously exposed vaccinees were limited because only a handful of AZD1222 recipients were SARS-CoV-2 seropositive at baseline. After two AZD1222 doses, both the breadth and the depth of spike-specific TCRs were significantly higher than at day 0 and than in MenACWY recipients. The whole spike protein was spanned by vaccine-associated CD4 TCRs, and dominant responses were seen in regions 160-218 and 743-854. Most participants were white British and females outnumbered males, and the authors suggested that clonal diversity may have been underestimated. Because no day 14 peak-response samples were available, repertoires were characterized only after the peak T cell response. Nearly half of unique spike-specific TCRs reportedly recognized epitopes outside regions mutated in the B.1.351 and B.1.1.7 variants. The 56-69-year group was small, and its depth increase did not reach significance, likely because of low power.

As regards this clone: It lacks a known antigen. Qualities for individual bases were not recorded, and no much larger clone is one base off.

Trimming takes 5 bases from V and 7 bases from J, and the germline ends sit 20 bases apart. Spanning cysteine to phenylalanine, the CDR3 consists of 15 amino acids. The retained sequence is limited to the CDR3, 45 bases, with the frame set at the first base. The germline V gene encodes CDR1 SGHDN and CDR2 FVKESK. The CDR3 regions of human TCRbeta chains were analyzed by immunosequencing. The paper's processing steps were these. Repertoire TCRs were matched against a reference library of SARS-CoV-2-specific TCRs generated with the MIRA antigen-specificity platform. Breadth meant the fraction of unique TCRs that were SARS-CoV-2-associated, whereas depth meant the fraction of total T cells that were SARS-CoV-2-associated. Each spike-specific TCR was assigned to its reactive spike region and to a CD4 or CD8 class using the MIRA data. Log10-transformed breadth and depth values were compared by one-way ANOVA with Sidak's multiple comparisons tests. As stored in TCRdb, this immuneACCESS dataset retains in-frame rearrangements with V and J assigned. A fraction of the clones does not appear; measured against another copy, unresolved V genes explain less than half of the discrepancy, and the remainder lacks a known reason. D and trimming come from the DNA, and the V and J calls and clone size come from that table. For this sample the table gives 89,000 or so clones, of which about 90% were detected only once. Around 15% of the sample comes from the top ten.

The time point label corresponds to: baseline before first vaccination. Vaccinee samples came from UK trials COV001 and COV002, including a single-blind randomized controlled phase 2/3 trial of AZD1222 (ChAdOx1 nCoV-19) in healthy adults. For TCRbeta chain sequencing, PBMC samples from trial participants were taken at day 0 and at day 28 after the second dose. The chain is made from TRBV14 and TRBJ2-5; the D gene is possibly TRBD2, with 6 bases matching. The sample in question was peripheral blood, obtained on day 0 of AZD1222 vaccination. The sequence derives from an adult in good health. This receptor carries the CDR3 CASSSPGGNLRTQYF. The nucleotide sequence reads TGTGCCAGCAGCTCCCCTGGGGGGAACCTTAGGACCCAGTACTTC.